This T cell receptor (beta chain) was sequenced during a study of beta chain features in type 1 diabetes. Details on this clone: As yet, its antigen is unknown.

Per the germline V gene, CDR1 is LNHDA and CDR2 is SQIVND (reference sequence). V gave up 5 bases and J gave up 1 base, with 8 bases separating them. The CDR3 loop spans 13 amino acids. The authors reverse transcribed all of the isolated RNA, so sequencing captured expressed TCRB transcripts. Generated by immunoSEQ multiplex PCR, the TCRdb table keeps only in-frame clones and is missing some. This repertoire shows 600,000 or so clones, 9.5% to 15% found once; its top ten account for 0.09% to 0.15%. Whole-study results and caveats: Type 1 diabetes patients showed a moderate but significant shortening of TCRB CDR3s in all four CD4+ subsets.

The sequencing input was naive CD4+ T cells from blood. This receptor was taken from a man aged 30 to 39 with type 1 diabetes. J is TRBJ1-2 and V is TRBV19; D ambiguous. The DNA of the CDR3 is TGTGCCAGTAGTGGAAGGGTTAACTATGGCTACACCTTC. Protein product: CASSGRVNYGYTF. Together with reference TRBV19 and TRBJ1-2, the CDR3 gives the full variable domain: DGGITQSPKYLFRKEGQNVTLSCEQNLNHDAMYWYRQDPGQGLRLIYYSQIVNDFQKGDIAEGYSVSREKKESFPLTVTSAQKNPTAFYLCASSGRVNYGYTFGSGTRLTVV.